Listed below are T cell receptor beta chains from one sample, sequenced in a study of response to subunit inactivated influenza vaccine. MiXCR, run by TCRdb on the RT-PCR reads, gives a single entry per CDR3 protein. This repertoire shows fewer than 600,000 distinct CDR3 sequences, 6% to 9% found once; its top ten account for less than 15%. Sequencing was performed on PBMCs from blood, taken around 2 years after vaccination. The receptors originated from a man between 45 and 75 years old who received an inactivated influenza vaccine. Both conserved end residues are part of each CDR3.

v_gene	j_gene	CDR3aa
TRBV29-1	TRBJ2-3	CSVTKAGGPPDTQYF
TRBV7-2	TRBJ2-1	CASSLRQGRYNEQFF
TRBV5-1	TRBJ1-2	CASSRTGVEGYTF
TRBV20-1	TRBJ2-1	CSAALPGAPQYNEQFF
TRBV6-5	TRBJ2-3	CASSYESSGPDTQYF
TRBV20-1	TRBJ2-1	CSARKASGINEQFF
TRBV5-1	TRBJ2-5	CASSRQGATQETQYF
TRBV3-1	TRBJ1-6	CASSQEGTRAVSLHF
TRBV7-8	TRBJ2-5	CASSLGRGTGVYQETQYF
TRBV5-1	TRBJ2-7	CASSLELAGANQYF
TRBV7-2	TRBJ1-1	CASSTHKNTEAFF
TRBV12-3/TRBV12-4	TRBJ2-7	CASSFSGRAHEQYF
TRBV5-1	TRBJ2-1	CASSDTGLPVDEQFF
TRBV19	TRBJ2-3	CASSIWDSAKDTQYF
TRBV6-2/TRBV6-3	TRBJ2-7	CASSYSRFSGSYEQYF
TRBV5-1	TRBJ2-1	CASSPGLAGGEQFF
TRBV3-1	TRBJ2-1	CASSQITSGRANEQFF
TRBV6-6	TRBJ2-7	CASSPSGTGVPYEQYF
TRBV10-3	TRBJ1-1	CAISGTSEAFF
TRBV20-1	TRBJ2-7	CSARVGTVAYEQYF
TRBV27	TRBJ2-7	CASGRYEQYF
TRBV5-1	TRBJ2-7	CASSLAFYEQYF
TRBV3-1	TRBJ1-6	CASSQRRGPLHF
TRBV20-1	TRBJ2-1	CSARPWDSNEQFF
TRBV20-1	TRBJ2-1	CSARLGTSYNEQFF
TRBV9	TRBJ2-1	CASSVSGTSGDKQFF
TRBV20-1	TRBJ2-5	CSASPPGGWETQYF
TRBV14	TRBJ1-1	CASTIGGVNTEAFF
TRBV29-1	TRBJ1-1	CSVEDLAGGMNTEAFF
TRBV2	TRBJ2-5	CASSESLGQSQYF
TRBV20-1	TRBJ1-2	CSARRDRGQPNYGYTF
TRBV20-1	TRBJ2-1	CSARDRRETFLLDEQFF